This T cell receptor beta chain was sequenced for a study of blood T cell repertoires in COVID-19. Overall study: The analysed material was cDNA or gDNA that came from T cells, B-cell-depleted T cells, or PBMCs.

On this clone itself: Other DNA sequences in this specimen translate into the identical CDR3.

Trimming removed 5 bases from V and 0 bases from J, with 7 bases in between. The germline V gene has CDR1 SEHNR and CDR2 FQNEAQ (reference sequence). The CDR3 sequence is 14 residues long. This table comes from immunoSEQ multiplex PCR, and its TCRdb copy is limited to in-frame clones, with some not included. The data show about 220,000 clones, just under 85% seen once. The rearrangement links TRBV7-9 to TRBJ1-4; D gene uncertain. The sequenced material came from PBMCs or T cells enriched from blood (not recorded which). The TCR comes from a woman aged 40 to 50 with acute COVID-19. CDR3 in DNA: TGTGCCAGCAGCCTAGGAGCAACTAATGAAAAACTGTTTTTT. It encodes CASSLGATNEKLFF.